These T cell receptor beta chains were read from a single sample in a study of shared clonotypes between healthy human individuals. Method: immunoSEQ multiplex PCR; TCRdb's copy keeps in-frame clones and lacks some. The table lists more than 2 million clones, approximately 96% of them singletons. The specimen sequenced was naive CD4+ T cells sorted from blood. These receptors originate from a man between 18 and 29 years old in good health. Both conserved end residues are trimmed from each CDR3.

J	V	CDR3
TRBJ2-1	TRBV5-1	ASSLGTGIAYNEQF
TRBJ2-7	TRBV6-4	ASGGSGDEQY
TRBJ2-5	TRBV2	ASRLAGGGETQY
TRBJ2-3	TRBV29-1	SAGRPADPDTQY
TRBJ2-7	TRBV30	AWDSAYEQY
TRBJ1-1	TRBV7-3	ASSSGQGITEAF
TRBJ1-1	TRBV15	ATSRDRAGNEAF
TRBJ2-5	TRBV6-5	ASSLNPGLAVETQY
TRBJ2-3	TRBV11-3	ASSLGSAASTDTQY
TRBJ2-7	TRBV6-1	ASSERGGQGDEQY
TRBJ2-7	TRBV7-2	ASSLGTSSYEQY
TRBJ2-2	TRBV18	ASSPQGQAPGELF
TRBJ2-3	TRBV7-9	ASSLVLTGGTDTQY
TRBJ2-3	TRBV10-3	AIGADSTSTDTQY
TRBJ1-6	TRBV27	ASIGYGGGLALDSPLH
TRBJ2-2	TRBV4-1	ASSLRTSENTGELF
TRBJ1-6	TRBV18	ASSPPGYNSPLH
TRBJ2-5	TRBV5-1	ASSLDTGPGETQY
TRBJ1-2	TRBV30	AWSSPRGSEVYGYT
TRBJ2-1	TRBV11-2	ASRFFSLSGVSYEQF
TRBJ2-1	TRBV28	ATRTGVSNEQF
TRBJ2-1	TRBV5-4	ASSFGDSSYNEQF
TRBJ1-1	TRBV5-1	ASSLGFQGANTEAF
TRBJ2-7	TRBV6-5	ASTLAQGAGEQY
TRBJ1-6	TRBV10-1	ASSVGVQSPLH
TRBJ2-7	TRBV5-1	ATPDRGILAGKDEQY
TRBJ2-2	TRBV10-2	ARASGRDPTGELF
TRBJ1-6	TRBV9	ASSVGPYNSPLH
TRBJ2-3	TRBV5-8	ASSFRRTDTQY
TRBJ2-4	TRBV4-1	ASSQEYRQIAKNIQY
TRBJ2-7	TRBV28	ASSSGGLAAYEQY
TRBJ2-2	TRBV5-8	ASRTANTGELF
TRBJ2-3	TRBV28	ASSLMWGVRDTQY
TRBJ1-2	TRBV5-6	ASSLLNYGYT
TRBJ2-3	TRBV19	ASKGPWPDTQY
TRBJ2-2	TRBV6-5	ASGRGPLNTGELF
TRBJ2-5	TRBV2	ASSVQQETQY
TRBJ1-2	TRBV2	ASSEEGGGGGYGYT
TRBJ1-5	TRBV18	ASSEDLNQPQH
TRBJ1-6	TRBV6-6	ASSGGGSTPLH
TRBJ2-5	TRBV6-5	ASSFIQGSQETQY
TRBJ2-2	TRBV14	ASSQVRSNTGELF
TRBJ2-3	TRBV2	ASSDHTDTQY
TRBJ1-6	TRBV28	ASTKDSNSYNSPLH
TRBJ2-2	TRBV5-1	ASSFTDTGELF
TRBJ1-1	TRBV19	ASSIGGVGHTEAF
TRBJ2-1	TRBV19	ARALGGRAGNEQF
TRBJ2-2	TRBV9	ASSPPGLANTGELF
TRBJ1-2	TRBV7-6	ASSGDNDYGYT
TRBJ2-3	TRBV18	ASSPGATHDTQY
TRBJ1-4	TRBV6-5	ASSYSGTGGEKLF
TRBJ2-6	TRBV27	ASSSQGLGANVLT
TRBJ2-4	TRBV5-6	ASSLEKATKNIQY
TRBJ2-7	TRBV6-5	ASSYVSSGSYEQY